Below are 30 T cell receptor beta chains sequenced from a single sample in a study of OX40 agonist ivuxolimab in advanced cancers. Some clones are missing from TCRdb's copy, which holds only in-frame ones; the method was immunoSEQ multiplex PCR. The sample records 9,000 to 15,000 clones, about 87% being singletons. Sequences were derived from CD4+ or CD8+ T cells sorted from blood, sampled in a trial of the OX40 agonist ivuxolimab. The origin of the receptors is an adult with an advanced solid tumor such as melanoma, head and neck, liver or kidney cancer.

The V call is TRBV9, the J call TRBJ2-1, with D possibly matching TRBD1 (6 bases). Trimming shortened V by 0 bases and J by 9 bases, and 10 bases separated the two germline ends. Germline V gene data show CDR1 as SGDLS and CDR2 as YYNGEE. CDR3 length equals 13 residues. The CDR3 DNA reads TGTGCCAGCAGCGTAGACAGGGCGGTTGAGCAGTTCTTC. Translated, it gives CASSVDRAVEQFF.

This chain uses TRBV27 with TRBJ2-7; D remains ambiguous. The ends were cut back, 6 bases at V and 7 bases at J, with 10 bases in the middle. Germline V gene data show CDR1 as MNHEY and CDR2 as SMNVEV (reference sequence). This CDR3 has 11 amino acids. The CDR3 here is CASSWFGEQYF. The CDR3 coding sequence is TGTGCCAGCAGCTGGTTTGGGGAGCAGTACTTC.

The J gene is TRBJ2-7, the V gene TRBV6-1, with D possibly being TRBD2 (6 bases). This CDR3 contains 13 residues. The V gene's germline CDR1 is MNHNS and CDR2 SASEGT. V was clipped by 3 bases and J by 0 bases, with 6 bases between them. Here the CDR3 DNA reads TGTGCCAGCAGTGAGCGGGACTCCTACGAGCAGTACTTC. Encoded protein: CASSERDSYEQYF.

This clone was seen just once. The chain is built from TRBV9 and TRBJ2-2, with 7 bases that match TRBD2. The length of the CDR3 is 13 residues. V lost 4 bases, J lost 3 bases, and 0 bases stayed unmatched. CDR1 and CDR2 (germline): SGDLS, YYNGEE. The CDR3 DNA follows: TGTGCCAGCAGCACTAGCGACACCGGGGAGCTGTTTTTT. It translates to CASSTSDTGELFF.

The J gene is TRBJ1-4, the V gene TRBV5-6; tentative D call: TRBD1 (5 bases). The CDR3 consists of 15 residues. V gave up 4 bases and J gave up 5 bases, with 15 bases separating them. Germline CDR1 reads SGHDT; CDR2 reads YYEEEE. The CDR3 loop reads CASSLGGTENEKLFF. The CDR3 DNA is TGTGCCAGCAGCCTTGGAGGGACGGAGAATGAAAAACTGTTTTTT.

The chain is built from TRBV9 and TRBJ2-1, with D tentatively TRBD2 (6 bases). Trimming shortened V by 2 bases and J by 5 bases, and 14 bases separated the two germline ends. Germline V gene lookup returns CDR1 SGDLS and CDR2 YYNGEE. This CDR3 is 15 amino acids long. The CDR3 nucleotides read TGTGCCAGCAGCGTCTTCGGGAGTAGGAACAATGAGCAGTTCTTC. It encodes CASSVFGSRNNEQFF.

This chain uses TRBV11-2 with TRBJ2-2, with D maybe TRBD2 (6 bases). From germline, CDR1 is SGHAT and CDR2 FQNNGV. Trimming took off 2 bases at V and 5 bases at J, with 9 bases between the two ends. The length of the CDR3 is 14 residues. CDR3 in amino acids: CASSLWEDTGELFF. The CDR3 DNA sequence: TGTGCCAGCAGCTTATGGGAGGATACCGGGGAGCTGTTTTTT.

CDR3 nucleotides: TGTGCCGCCGGCCGAAACGAGCAGTACTTC. Translated, it gives CAAGRNEQYF. The V call is TRBV28, the J call TRBJ2-7; D ambiguous. The CDR3 runs 10 residues. Germline CDR1 reads MDHEN; CDR2 reads SYDVKM. Trimming removed 11 bases at V and 5 bases at J, with 10 bases between.

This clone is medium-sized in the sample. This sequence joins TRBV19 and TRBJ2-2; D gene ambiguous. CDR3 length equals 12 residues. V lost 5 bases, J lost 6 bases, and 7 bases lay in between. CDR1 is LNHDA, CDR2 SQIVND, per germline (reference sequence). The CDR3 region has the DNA TGTGCCAGTAGTCAGTGGGCCGGGGAGCTGTTTTTT. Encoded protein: CASSQWAGELFF.

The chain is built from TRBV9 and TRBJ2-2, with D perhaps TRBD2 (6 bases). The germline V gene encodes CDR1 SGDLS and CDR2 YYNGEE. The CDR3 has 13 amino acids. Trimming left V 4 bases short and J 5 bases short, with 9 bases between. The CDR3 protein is CASSPRGTGELFF. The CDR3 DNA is TGTGCCAGCAGCCCTCGGGGGACCGGGGAGCTGTTTTTT.

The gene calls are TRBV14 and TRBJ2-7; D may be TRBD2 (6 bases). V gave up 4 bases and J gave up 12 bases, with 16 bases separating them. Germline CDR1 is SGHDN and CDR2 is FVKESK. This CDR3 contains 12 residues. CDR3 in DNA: TGTGCCAGCAGCCCAGGGTCGGGGAGGATGTACTTC. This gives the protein CASSPGSGRMYF. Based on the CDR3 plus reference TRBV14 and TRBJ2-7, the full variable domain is EAGVTQFPSHSVIEKGQTVTLRCDPISGHDNLYWYRRVMGKEIKFLLHFVKESKQDESGMPNNRFLAERTGGTYSTLKVQPAELEDSGVYFCASSPGSGRMYFGPGTRLTVT.

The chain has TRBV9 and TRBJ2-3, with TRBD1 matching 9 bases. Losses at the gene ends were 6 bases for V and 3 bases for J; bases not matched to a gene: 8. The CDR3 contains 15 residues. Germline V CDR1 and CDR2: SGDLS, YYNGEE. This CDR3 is CASTPTGGATDTQYF. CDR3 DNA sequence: TGTGCCAGCACCCCAACAGGGGGCGCGACAGATACGCAGTATTTT.

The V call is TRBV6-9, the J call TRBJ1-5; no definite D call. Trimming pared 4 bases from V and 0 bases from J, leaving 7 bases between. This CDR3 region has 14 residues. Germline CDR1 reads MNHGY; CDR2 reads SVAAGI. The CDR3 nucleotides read TGTGCCAGCAGTTCCCAGGATAGCAATCAGCCCCAGCATTTT. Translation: CASSSQDSNQPQHF.

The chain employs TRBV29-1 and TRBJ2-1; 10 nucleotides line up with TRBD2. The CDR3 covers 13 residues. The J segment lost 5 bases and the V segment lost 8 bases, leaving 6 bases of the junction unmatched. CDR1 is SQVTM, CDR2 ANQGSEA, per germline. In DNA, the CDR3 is TGCAGCCTTAGGACTAGCGGCCACAATGAGCAGTTCTTC. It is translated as CSLRTSGHNEQFF.

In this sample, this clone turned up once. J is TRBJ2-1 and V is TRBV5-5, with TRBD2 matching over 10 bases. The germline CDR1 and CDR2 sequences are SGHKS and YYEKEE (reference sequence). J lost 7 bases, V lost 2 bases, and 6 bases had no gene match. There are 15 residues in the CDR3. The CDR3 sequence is CASSLAGGPRNEQFF. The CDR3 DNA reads TGTGCCAGCAGCTTAGCGGGAGGGCCGAGGAATGAGCAGTTCTTC.

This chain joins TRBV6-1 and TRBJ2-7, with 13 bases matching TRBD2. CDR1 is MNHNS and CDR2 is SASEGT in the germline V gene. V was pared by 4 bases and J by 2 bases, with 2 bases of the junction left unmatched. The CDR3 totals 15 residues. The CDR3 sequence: CASSGLAGGPYEQYF. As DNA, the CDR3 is TGTGCCAGCAGTGGACTAGCGGGGGGCCCCTACGAGCAGTACTTC.

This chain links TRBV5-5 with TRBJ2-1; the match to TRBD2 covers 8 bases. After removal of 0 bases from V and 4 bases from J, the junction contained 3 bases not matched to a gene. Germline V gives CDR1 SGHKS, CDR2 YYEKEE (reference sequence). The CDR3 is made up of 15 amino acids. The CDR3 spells CASSLEAGEYNEQFF. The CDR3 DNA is TGTGCCAGCAGCTTGGAAGCGGGAGAATACAATGAGCAGTTCTTC. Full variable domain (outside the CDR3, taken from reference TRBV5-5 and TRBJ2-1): DAGVTQSPTHLIKTRGQQVTLRCSPISGHKSVSWYQQVLGQGPQFIFQYYEKEERGRGNFPDRFSARQFPNYSSELNVNALLLGDSALYLCASSLEAGEYNEQFFGPGTRLTVL.

The CDR3 loop reads CSVEDVGHPNTGELFF. Written as DNA, the CDR3 is TGCAGCGTTGAAGACGTGGGACATCCGAACACCGGGGAGCTGTTTTTT. The J gene is TRBJ2-2, the V gene TRBV29-1, with D tentatively TRBD1 (6 bases). The germline V gene has CDR1 SQVTM and CDR2 ANQGSEA. V lost 0 bases, J lost 0 bases, and 11 bases lay in between. This CDR3 is built from 16 residues.

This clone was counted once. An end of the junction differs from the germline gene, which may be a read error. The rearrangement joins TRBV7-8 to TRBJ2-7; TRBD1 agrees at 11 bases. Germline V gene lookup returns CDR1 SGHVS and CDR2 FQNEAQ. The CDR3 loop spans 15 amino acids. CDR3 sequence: CASSVAGTGGFGQYF. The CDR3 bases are TGTGCCAGCAGCGTAGCCGGGACAGGGGGATTTGGGCAGTACTTC.

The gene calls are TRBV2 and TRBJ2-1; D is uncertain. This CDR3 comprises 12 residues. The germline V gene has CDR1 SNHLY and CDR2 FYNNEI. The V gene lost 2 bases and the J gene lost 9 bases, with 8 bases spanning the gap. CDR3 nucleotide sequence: TGTGCCAGCAGTGAACTTCGTTCTGAGCAGTTCTTC. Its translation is CASSELRSEQFF.

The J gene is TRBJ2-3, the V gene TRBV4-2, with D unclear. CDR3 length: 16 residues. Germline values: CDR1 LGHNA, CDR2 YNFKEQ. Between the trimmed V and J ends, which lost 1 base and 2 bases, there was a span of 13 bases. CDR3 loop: CASSQGIQAVTDTQYF. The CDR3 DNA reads TGTGCCAGCAGCCAAGGAATCCAAGCTGTCACAGATACGCAGTATTTT.

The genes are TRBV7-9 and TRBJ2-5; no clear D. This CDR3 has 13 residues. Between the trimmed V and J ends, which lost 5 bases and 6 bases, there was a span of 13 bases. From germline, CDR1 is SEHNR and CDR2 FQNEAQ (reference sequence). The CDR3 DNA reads TGTGCCAGCAGCACCTCGACCAGAAAGACCCAGTACTTC. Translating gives CASSTSTRKTQYF.

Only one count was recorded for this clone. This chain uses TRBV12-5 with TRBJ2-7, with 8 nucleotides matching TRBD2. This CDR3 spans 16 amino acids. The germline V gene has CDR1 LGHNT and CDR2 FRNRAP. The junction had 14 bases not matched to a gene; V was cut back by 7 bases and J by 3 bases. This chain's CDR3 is CASANNPGTRDYEQYF. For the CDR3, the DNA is TGTGCTAGTGCCAATAATCCCGGGACTAGGGACTACGAGCAGTACTTC.

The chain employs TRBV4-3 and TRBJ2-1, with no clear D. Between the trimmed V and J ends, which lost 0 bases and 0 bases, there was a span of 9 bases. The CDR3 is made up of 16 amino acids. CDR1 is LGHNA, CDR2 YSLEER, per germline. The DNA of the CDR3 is TGCGCCAGCAGCCAAGACGCAACGAGCTCCTACAATGAGCAGTTCTTC. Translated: CASSQDATSSYNEQFF.

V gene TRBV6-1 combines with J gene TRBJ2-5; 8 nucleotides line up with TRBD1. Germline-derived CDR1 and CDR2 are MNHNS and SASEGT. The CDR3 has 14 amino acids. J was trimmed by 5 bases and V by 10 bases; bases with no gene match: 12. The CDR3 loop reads CATKTDRAGETQYF. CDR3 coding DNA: TGTGCCACCAAGACGGACAGGGCTGGGGAGACCCAGTACTTC.

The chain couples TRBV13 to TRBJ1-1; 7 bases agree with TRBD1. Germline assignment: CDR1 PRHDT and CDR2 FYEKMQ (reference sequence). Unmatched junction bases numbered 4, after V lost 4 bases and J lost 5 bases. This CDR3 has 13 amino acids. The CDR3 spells CASSSQGDTEAFF. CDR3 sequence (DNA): TGTGCCAGCAGCTCTCAGGGGGATACTGAAGCTTTCTTT.

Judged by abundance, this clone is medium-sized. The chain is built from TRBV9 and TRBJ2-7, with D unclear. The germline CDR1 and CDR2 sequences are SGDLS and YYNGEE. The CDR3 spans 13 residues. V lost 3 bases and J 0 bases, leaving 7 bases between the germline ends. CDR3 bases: TGTGCCAGCAGCGGGACGAGCTCCTACGAGCAGTACTTC. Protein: CASSGTSSYEQYF.

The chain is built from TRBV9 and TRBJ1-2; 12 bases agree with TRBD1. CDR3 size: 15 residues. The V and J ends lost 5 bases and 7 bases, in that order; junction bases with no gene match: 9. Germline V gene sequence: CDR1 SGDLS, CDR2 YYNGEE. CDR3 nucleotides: TGTGCCAGCAGGGGGGACAGGGGGCGCTCGGGTGGCTACACCTTC. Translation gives CASRGDRGRSGGYTF.

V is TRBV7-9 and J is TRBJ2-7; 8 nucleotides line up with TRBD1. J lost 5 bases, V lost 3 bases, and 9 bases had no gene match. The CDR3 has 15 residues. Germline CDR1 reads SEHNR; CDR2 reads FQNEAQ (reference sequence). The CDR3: CASSFPTGGVDEQYF. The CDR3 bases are TGTGCCAGCAGCTTCCCTACAGGGGGAGTAGACGAGCAGTACTTC.

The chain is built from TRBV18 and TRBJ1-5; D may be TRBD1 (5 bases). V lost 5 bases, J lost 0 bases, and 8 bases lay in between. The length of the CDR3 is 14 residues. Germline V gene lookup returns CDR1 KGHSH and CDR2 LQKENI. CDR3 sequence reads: CASSSGYSNQPQHF. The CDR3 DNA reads TGTGCCAGCTCATCAGGGTATAGCAATCAGCCCCAGCATTTT.